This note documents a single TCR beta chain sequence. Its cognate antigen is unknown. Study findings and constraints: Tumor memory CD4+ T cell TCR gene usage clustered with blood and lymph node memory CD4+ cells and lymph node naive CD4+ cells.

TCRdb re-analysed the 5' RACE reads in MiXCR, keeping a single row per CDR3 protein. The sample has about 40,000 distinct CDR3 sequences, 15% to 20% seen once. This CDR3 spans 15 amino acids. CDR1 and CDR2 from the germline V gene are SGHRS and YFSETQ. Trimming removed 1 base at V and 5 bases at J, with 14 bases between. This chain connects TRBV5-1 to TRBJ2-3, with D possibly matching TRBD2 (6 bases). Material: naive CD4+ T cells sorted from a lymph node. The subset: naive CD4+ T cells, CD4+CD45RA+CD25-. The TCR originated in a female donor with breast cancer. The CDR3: CASSLTGGMGDTQYF. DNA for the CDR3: TGCGCCAGCAGCTTGACTGGCGGGATGGGAGATACGCAGTATTTT. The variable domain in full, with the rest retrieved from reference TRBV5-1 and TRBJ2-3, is KAGVTQTPRYLIKTRGQQVTLSCSPISGHRSVSWYQQTPGQGLQFLFEYFSETQRNKGNFPGRFSGRQFSNSRSEMNVSTLELGDSALYLCASSLTGGMGDTQYFGPGTRLTVL.